These 8 T cell receptor beta chains share one sample of origin, sequenced in a study of blood T cell repertoires in COVID-19. The repertoire was sequenced with immunoSEQ multiplex PCR; TCRdb's copy has only in-frame clones and lacks some. The sample shows fewer than 120,000 clones, roughly four fifths of them seen only once. Sequenced sample: peripheral blood. The receptors were sampled from a woman between 55 and 75 years old with acute or convalescent COVID-19.

J is TRBJ1-4 and V is TRBV3-1 (or the pseudogene TRBV3-2), with D possibly being TRBD1 (6 bases). Per the germline V gene, CDR1 is LGHDT and CDR2 is YNNKEL (reference sequence). The CDR3 is 14 residues long. V lost 7 bases, J lost 7 bases, and 16 bases lay in between. In DNA form, the CDR3 reads TGTGCCAGCACCGGGGGGGGGCGCCCTGAAAAACTGTTTTTT. Translating it yields CASTGGGRPEKLFF.

The chain carries TRBV7-2 and TRBJ2-5; no clear D gene. The CDR3 loop spans 12 amino acids. V was clipped by 8 bases and J by 1 base, with 8 bases between them. From germline, CDR1 is SGHTA and CDR2 FQGNSA. The CDR3 reads CASLRPQETQYF. The CDR3 nucleotides are TGTGCCAGCCTGAGGCCCCAAGAGACCCAGTACTTC.

This clone was counted once. This chain joins TRBV11-3 and TRBJ2-5, with 13 bases lining up with TRBD2. The CDR3 loop spans 16 amino acids. Germline lookup yields CDR1 SGHNT and CDR2 YENEEA. The V segment lost 5 bases and the J segment 4 bases; nucleotides outside the gene matches: 7. DNA of the CDR3: TGTGCCAGCAGCCCCGGGACTAGCGGGACCGCAGAGACCCAGTACTTC. Amino acids: CASSPGTSGTAETQYF.

The chain couples TRBV29-1 to TRBJ2-7; no clear D gene. CDR3 size: 15 residues. V shed 6 bases and J shed 2 bases, with 20 bases lying between them. Germline V gene sequence: CDR1 SQVTM, CDR2 ANQGSEA. Here the CDR3 DNA reads TGCAGCGTCCGTGACTCGAAGAGCGAGACCTACGAGCAGTACTTC. Residues: CSVRDSKSETYEQYF.

This chain joins TRBV7-2 and TRBJ2-2, with 13 bases matching TRBD2. Germline-derived CDR1 and CDR2 are SGHTA and FQGNSA. V trimming: 5 bases; J trimming: 4 bases; junction bases outside the gene matches: 4. The CDR3 spans 16 residues. The CDR3 DNA reads as TGTGCCAGCAGCCCCCGGACTAGCGGGGGCACCGGGGAGCTGTTTTTT. Its translation: CASSPRTSGGTGELFF.

This sequence joins TRBV2 and TRBJ2-2; 7 bases map to TRBD2. The CDR3 extends over 13 amino acids. Germline CDR1 is SNHLY and CDR2 is FYNNEI. V dropped 11 bases and J dropped 5; count of bases not matched to a gene: 8. The CDR3 spells CACGEGFTGELFF. The CDR3 DNA reads as TGTGCCTGTGGGGAGGGGTTTACCGGGGAGCTGTTTTTT.

The CDR3 sequence is CASSLRGEGEAFF. The CDR3 DNA reads TGTGCCAGCAGCTTAAGGGGCGAAGGTGAAGCTTTCTTT. The chain has TRBV11-2 and TRBJ1-1; a weak D match, TRBD1 (5 bases). This CDR3 has 13 amino acids. Germline V lookup: CDR1 SGHAT, CDR2 FQNNGV. Trimming took 2 bases from V and 7 from J, leaving 11 bases between them.

The gene calls are TRBV4-3 and TRBJ2-7; a possible D gene is TRBD2 (5 bases). The germline V and J ends were trimmed by 0 bases and 9 bases, with 18 bases remaining between them. Germline CDR1 reads LGHNA; CDR2 reads YSLEER. This CDR3 region has 15 residues. The CDR3 loop is CASSQDRRTLAGQYF. CDR3 sequence (DNA): TGCGCCAGCAGCCAAGATCGAAGGACGTTGGCGGGGCAGTACTTC.